The rows below give T cell receptor beta chains drawn from one sample of a study of T cells in Graves' hyperthyroidism and ophthalmopathy. Each CDR3 protein is one row after TCRdb ran MiXCR on the multiplex PCR reads. The sample shows nearly 600,000 distinct CDR3 sequences, roughly 13% of them seen only once. The sample was blood. Receptor source: a woman aged 30 to 39 with Graves' hyperthyroidism that later progressed to Graves' ophthalmopathy. Each CDR3 is given with its conserved first and last residue. The D gene is left open where the match is weak. A clone size is listed for some rows: how often the clone was seen (once, few, many), or a class if it is expanded.

clone_size	j_call	v_call	d_call	cdr3_aa	cdr3_nt
NA	TRBJ1-2	TRBV5-5	TRBD1	CASYRGLKYRDYGYTF	TGTGCCAGTTACAGGGGATTAAAGTATAGAGACTATGGCTACACCTTC
many	TRBJ1-1	TRBV12-3/TRBV12-4	NA	CASTPVGGGNTEAFF	TGTGCCAGCACCCCCGTGGGAGGGGGGAACACTGAAGCTTTCTTT
NA	TRBJ1-6	TRBV9	TRBD1	CASSGGGVTDNSPLHF	TGTGCCAGCAGCGGAGGGGGCGTGACGGATAATTCACCCCTCCACTTT
many	TRBJ2-2	TRBV20-1	NA	CSALYANTGELFF	TGCAGTGCTCTATACGCGAACACCGGGGAGCTGTTTTTT
many	TRBJ2-2	TRBV28	NA	CASSLSGPTGELFF	TGTGCCAGCAGTTTATCAGGCCCAACCGGGGAGCTGTTTTTT
many	TRBJ2-5	TRBV20-1	NA	CSARGGLETQYF	TGCAGTGCCAGAGGCGGGTTGGAGACCCAGTACTTC
many	TRBJ1-6	TRBV14	NA	CASSQDRVGNSPLHF	TGTGCCAGCAGCCAAGACAGGGTCGGGAATTCACCCCTCCACTTT
NA	TRBJ1-3	TRBV30	NA	CAWSVQVSGNTIYF	TGTGCCTGGAGTGTCCAGGTCTCTGGAAACACCATATATTTT
few	TRBJ2-7	TRBV14	NA	CASSQGGFEQYF	TGTGCCAGCAGCCAAGGGGGTTTCGAGCAGTACTTC
many	TRBJ1-2	TRBV12-3/TRBV12-4	NA	CASSLQANYGYTF	TGTGCCAGCAGTTTACAGGCTAACTATGGCTACACCTTC
many	TRBJ1-2	TRBV12-3/TRBV12-4	NA	CATYEDYGYTF	TGTGCCACATACGAGGACTATGGCTACACCTTC
NA	TRBJ1-5	TRBV4-1	NA	CASSVGRGNQPQHF	TGCGCCAGCAGCGTCGGGAGGGGCAATCAGCCCCAGCATTTT
NA	TRBJ1-6	TRBV20-1	TRBD1	CSAAGTGRGSPLHF	TGCAGTGCTGCCGGGACAGGGCGAGGTTCACCCCTCCACTTT
few	TRBJ2-5	TRBV18	TRBD1	CASSPPGQVQETQYF	TGTGCCAGCTCACCACCGGGACAGGTCCAAGAGACCCAGTACTTC
many	TRBJ2-1	TRBV20-1	NA	CSAFSVASYNEQFF	TGCAGTGCTTTCTCGGTAGCCTCCTACAATGAGCAGTTCTTC
many	TRBJ2-7	TRBV12-3/TRBV12-4	NA	CASSLKFGQLGYEQYF	TGTGCCAGCAGTTTAAAGTTTGGGCAGTTAGGCTACGAGCAGTACTTC
many	TRBJ2-7	TRBV7-2	NA	CASSLSATKPYEQYF	TGTGCCAGCAGCTTAAGCGCCACTAAACCCTACGAGCAGTACTTC
few	TRBJ1-5	TRBV20-1	NA	CSAESYRELNQPQHF	TGCAGTGCCGAATCCTACAGGGAGCTCAATCAGCCCCAGCATTTT
many	TRBJ2-2	TRBV12-5	NA	CASGWDTSTGELFF	TGTGCTAGTGGTTGGGACACCTCCACCGGGGAGCTGTTTTTT
NA	TRBJ2-7	TRBV7-2	NA	CASRNTGLNYEQYF	TGTGCCAGCAGAAATACAGGGCTCAACTACGAGCAGTACTTC
many	TRBJ2-3	TRBV6-5	TRBD2	CASSYAGGPPSTDTQYF	TGTGCCAGCAGTTACGCGGGAGGGCCCCCTAGCACAGATACGCAGTATTTT
NA	TRBJ2-1	TRBV5-8	NA	CASSQLSTAYNEQFF	TGTGCCAGCAGCCAACTAAGTACAGCGTACAATGAGCAGTTCTTC
few	TRBJ2-2	TRBV15	TRBD2	CATSGKGLAANTGELFF	TGTGCCACCAGCGGGAAGGGACTAGCGGCGAACACCGGGGAGCTGTTTTTT
NA	TRBJ2-7	TRBV10-3	TRBD2	CAISDPLAGRYEQYF	TGTGCCATCAGTGACCCCCTAGCGGGACGCTACGAGCAGTACTTC
many	TRBJ1-5	TRBV6-1	NA	CASSQRGGGNQPQHF	TGTGCCAGCAGTCAAAGGGGGGGGGGCAATCAGCCCCAGCATTTT
many	TRBJ1-2	TRBV30	TRBD1	CAWSPGQGLGYTF	TGTGCCTGGAGTCCCGGACAGGGTCTTGGCTACACCTTC
few	TRBJ2-2	TRBV20-1	NA	CSARGRYTGELFF	TGCAGTGCTAGAGGACGGTATACCGGGGAGCTGTTTTTT
many	TRBJ2-7	TRBV10-3	NA	CAMAGTDSYEQYF	TGTGCCATGGCCGGGACGGATTCCTACGAGCAGTACTTC
many	TRBJ2-7	TRBV12-3/TRBV12-4	NA	CASSFGAGGYEQYF	TGTGCCAGCAGTTTTGGGGCCGGTGGATACGAGCAGTACTTC
NA	TRBJ2-3	TRBV19	TRBD1	CASSIGTAQEADTQYF	TGTGCCAGTAGTATCGGGACAGCTCAGGAGGCAGATACGCAGTATTTT
many	TRBJ2-1	TRBV12-3/TRBV12-4	NA	CASSLSPVYVNEQFF	TGTGCCAGCAGTCTAAGCCCCGTGTACGTCAATGAGCAGTTCTTC
many	TRBJ1-5	TRBV19	NA	CASRTQGLEQPQHF	TGTGCCAGCCGGACCCAGGGGCTCGAACAGCCCCAGCATTTT
many	TRBJ1-6	TRBV12-3/TRBV12-4	TRBD1	CASSRGQGYDSPLHF	TGTGCCAGCAGTCGCGGACAGGGCTACGATTCACCCCTCCACTTT
few	TRBJ1-4	TRBV6-2/TRBV6-3	NA	CASSYSPPPGSEKLFF	TGTGCCAGCAGTTACTCGCCCCCTCCGGGGAGTGAAAAACTGTTTTTT
few	TRBJ2-6	TRBV11-3	NA	CASSLGISGANVLTF	TGTGCCAGCAGCTTGGGGATTTCTGGGGCCAACGTCCTGACTTTC
many	TRBJ1-1	TRBV6-4	NA	CASSDSGGTEAFF	TGTGCCAGCAGTGACTCAGGGGGCACTGAAGCTTTCTTT
many	TRBJ1-1	TRBV6-5	NA	CASSYGRAAFF	TGTGCCAGCAGTTACGGCAGGGCGGCTTTCTTT
many	TRBJ2-7	TRBV3-1	NA	CASSQVEAGGSYEQYF	TGTGCCAGCAGCCAAGTTGAAGCGGGCGGTTCCTACGAGCAGTACTTC
many	TRBJ2-1	TRBV19	TRBD2	CASSVAGAYNEQFF	TGTGCCAGTAGTGTAGCGGGCGCCTACAATGAGCAGTTCTTC
few	TRBJ2-5	TRBV5-1	TRBD2	CASTPGGNQETQYF	TGCGCCAGCACCCCGGGGGGTAATCAAGAGACCCAGTACTTC
NA	TRBJ1-3	TRBV28	NA	CAGSTSQGRGPGNTIYF	TGTGCCGGCAGCACCTCGCAAGGGAGAGGGCCTGGAAACACCATATATTTT
many	TRBJ1-1	TRBV12-3/TRBV12-4	NA	CASSAGANTEAFF	TGTGCCAGCAGTGCAGGGGCGAACACTGAAGCTTTCTTT
many	TRBJ1-3	TRBV28	NA	CASSDRISGNTIYF	TGTGCCAGCAGTGACAGGATCTCTGGAAACACCATATATTTT
many	TRBJ2-2	TRBV7-2	TRBD2	CASSGDWTSPGELFF	TGTGCCAGCAGCGGTGATTGGACTAGTCCCGGGGAGCTGTTTTTT
NA	TRBJ1-5	TRBV6-1	TRBD1	CASSNDRARQPQHF	TGTGCCAGCAGTAACGACAGGGCGAGACAGCCCCAGCATTTT
many	TRBJ2-3	TRBV12-5	NA	CASGLEPDTQYF	TGTGCTAGTGGTTTGGAGCCCGATACGCAGTATTTT
few	TRBJ2-7	TRBV24-1	NA	CATSDGGLAASYEQYF	TGTGCCACCAGTGATGGGGGCTTGGCAGCGAGCTACGAGCAGTACTTC
few	TRBJ2-1	TRBV20-1	TRBD2	CSAKALAGANDNEQFF	TGCAGTGCTAAGGCCCTAGCGGGAGCTAACGACAATGAGCAGTTCTTC
many	TRBJ2-1	TRBV29-1	NA	CSVVPGSSYNEQFF	TGCAGCGTTGTACCAGGTAGCTCCTACAATGAGCAGTTCTTC
many	TRBJ2-3	TRBV11-3	NA	CASSFRGVLDTQYF	TGTGCCAGCAGCTTCCGTGGGGTCCTGGATACGCAGTATTTT
many	TRBJ2-1	TRBV11-3	NA	CASSSPGGAALNEQFF	TGTGCCAGCAGCTCCCCGGGTGGGGCGGCCCTCAATGAGCAGTTCTTC
few	TRBJ2-1	TRBV7-3	NA	CASSLGWQGVDNEQFF	TGTGCCAGCAGCTTAGGTTGGCAGGGCGTCGACAATGAGCAGTTCTTC
many	TRBJ1-2	TRBV24-1	NA	CATSEPGNKDGYTF	TGTGCCACCAGTGAGCCCGGGAACAAGGATGGCTACACCTTC
few	TRBJ1-5	TRBV24-1	NA	CATSEAIGGQPQHF	TGTGCCACCAGTGAGGCAATAGGAGGTCAGCCCCAGCATTTT